The subject of this entry is one TCR beta chain. This receptor's antigen is unknown. Sequenced using an Illumina HiSeq 2000. The TCR beta cDNA libraries were made using 5'RACE template switching, a step that added both a universal primer site and unique molecular identifiers. cDNA synthesis was primed from the TCR beta constant segment and was followed by two successive PCR amplification steps. The study's own analysis went as follows. Reads were demultiplexed and grouped by UMI with MIGEC, and clonotypes were assembled and quantified with MiTCR. To exclude erroneous sequences, any TCR cDNA sequence not supported by at least two reads was discarded. The tcR package was used for downstream repertoire analysis, and clonotypes were matched across fractions by CDR3 nucleotide sequence plus V segment. VDJmatch was used to annotate antigen specificity against VDJdb, with one amino acid substitution in CDR3 permitted. TCRdb reprocessed the reads into one record per CDR3 protein sequence, lacking DNA. What appears here as the V and J calls and clone size reflects TCRdb's work, not the paper's. The sample has some 440,000 distinct CDR3 sequences on record. Clones ranked in the top ten supply over 1.1% of the sample.

A commercial ELISA kit detecting HCMV-specific IgG in serum was used to determine HCMV serostatus. Ficoll density gradient centrifugation was used to isolate peripheral blood mononuclear cells from blood. The record originates from a study of T cells expressing NK-cell markers (dated by TCRdb to the early 2020s). For the study in its entirety: In sorted CD3+CD56+NKG2C+, CD3+CD56+NKG2C- and CD3+CD56-NKG2C+ T-cell subsets from 8 or 9 donors, TCR beta-chain repertoires were profiled. The libraries were sequenced on Illumina HiSeq 2000/2500, MiSeq or NextSeq, producing 2 x 150 bp reads. Seven of the eight sequenced donors were HCMV-seropositive and one was HCMV-seronegative. Randomly selected healthy volunteers, three men and five women, were used as the eight sequenced donors.

The investigation overall reported the following: In several donors, the dominant CD3+CD56+NKG2C+ clonotypes were among the top 10 CD8+ clonotypes and accounted for about 1.0-7.0% of CD8+ T cells. Whether the expanded NKG2C-expressing T cell clones were specific for HCMV antigens remained unclear. Those dominant clonotypes were again the most abundant among CD3+CD56-NKG2C+ cells in a handful of donors, at about 28.3-60.1%.

Sequences MNHEY (CDR1) and SMNVEV (CDR2) are obtained from the germline V gene (reference sequence). The CDR3 measures 12 amino acids from cysteine to phenylalanine. The DNA is unrecorded. The rearranged chain carries TRBV27 and TRBJ2-7; TCRdb lists TRBD1, though no DNA is available to test this call. Sequenced: blood T cells: a sorted CD56 or NKG2C T cell subset, CD4+ or CD8+ T cells, or bulk PBMC T cells (not recorded which). The receptor's source is a woman aged 50 to 65 in good health. Donor details come from another sample of the same person, matched by shared clones. The CDR3 corresponds to CASSPRGIEQYF.